This TCR beta chain appears in the sequencing data of a study of human T cells and chemical hapten exposure. Between the trimmed V and J ends, which lost 1 base and 0 bases, there was a span of 7 bases. This CDR3 is 15 amino acids long. Germline values: CDR1 SEHNR, CDR2 FQNEAQ (reference sequence). The time point was: patch test 2, 6 weeks after DPC sensitization. Stated treatment: therapeutic diphenylcyclopropenone sensitization with weekly scalp DPC. Only a few counts were recorded for this clonotype. Each CDR3 protein gets one entry after TCRdb re-called the RACE reads with MiXCR. In the table there are 360,000 or so distinct CDR3 sequences, more than 5% of which are singletons.

This receptor was identified in a woman under 30 with alopecia areata. Some clones in this sample may be carry-over from other donors' samples. The specimen was whole blood, collected in connection with sensitization to the hapten diphenylcyclopropenone (DPC). The chain is built from TRBV7-9 and TRBJ1-3; a possible D gene is TRBD1 (5 bases). The CDR3 reads CASSLVRASGNTIYF. The CDR3 bases are TGTGCCAGCAGCTTAGTCAGGGCCTCTGGAAACACCATATATTTT. The full variable domain, its missing parts supplied by reference TRBV7-9 and TRBJ1-3, is DTGVSQNPRHKITKRGQNVTFRCDPISEHNRLYWYRQTLGQGPEFLTYFQNEAQLEKSRLLSDRFSAERPKGSFSTLEIQRTEQGDSAMYLCASSLVRASGNTIYFGEGSWLTVV.